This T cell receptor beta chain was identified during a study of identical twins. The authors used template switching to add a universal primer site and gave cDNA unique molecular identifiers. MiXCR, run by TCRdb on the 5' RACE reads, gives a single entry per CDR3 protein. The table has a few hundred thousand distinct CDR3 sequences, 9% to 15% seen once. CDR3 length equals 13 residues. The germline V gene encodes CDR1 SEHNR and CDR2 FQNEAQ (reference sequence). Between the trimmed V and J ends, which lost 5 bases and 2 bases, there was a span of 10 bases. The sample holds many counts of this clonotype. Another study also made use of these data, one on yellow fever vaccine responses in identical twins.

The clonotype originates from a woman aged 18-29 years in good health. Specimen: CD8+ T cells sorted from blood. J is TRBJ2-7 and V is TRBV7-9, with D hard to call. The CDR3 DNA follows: TGTGCCAGCAGCCTCGGCAGCCCCTACGAGCAGTACTTC. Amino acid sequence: CASSLGSPYEQYF. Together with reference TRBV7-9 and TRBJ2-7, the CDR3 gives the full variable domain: DTGVSQNPRHKITKRGQNVTFRCDPISEHNRLYWYRQTLGQGPEFLTYFQNEAQLEKSRLLSDRFSAERPKGSFSTLEIQRTEQGDSAMYLCASSLGSPYEQYFGPGTRLTVT.